This T cell receptor (beta chain) was captured by sequencing in a study of CD8+ T cells in alopecia areata. This CDR3 is 15 amino acids long. The germline V gene has CDR1 ENHRY and CDR2 SYGVKD. Trimming left V 6 bases short and J 4 bases short, with 15 bases between. Reverse transcribed after extraction, RNA yielded cDNA as the sequencing template. TCRdb's table, derived via immunoSEQ multiplex PCR, lists solely in-frame clones and lacks some. The sample includes 35,000 to 50,000 clones, roughly 92% of them seen just once. Indicated treatment: oral pan-JAK inhibitor, 5-10 mg twice daily. V usage is TRBV10-3 and J usage is TRBJ1-4, with D possibly being TRBD1 (5 bases). The sequencing here drew on CD8+ T cells sorted from blood, taken at week 24, from a patient treated with tofacitinib. The receptor's source is a human donor with alopecia areata. CDR3 sequence: CAIRPGGGDNEKLFF. Here the CDR3 DNA reads TGTGCCATCAGGCCCGGCGGAGGGGATAATGAAAAACTGTTTTTT.